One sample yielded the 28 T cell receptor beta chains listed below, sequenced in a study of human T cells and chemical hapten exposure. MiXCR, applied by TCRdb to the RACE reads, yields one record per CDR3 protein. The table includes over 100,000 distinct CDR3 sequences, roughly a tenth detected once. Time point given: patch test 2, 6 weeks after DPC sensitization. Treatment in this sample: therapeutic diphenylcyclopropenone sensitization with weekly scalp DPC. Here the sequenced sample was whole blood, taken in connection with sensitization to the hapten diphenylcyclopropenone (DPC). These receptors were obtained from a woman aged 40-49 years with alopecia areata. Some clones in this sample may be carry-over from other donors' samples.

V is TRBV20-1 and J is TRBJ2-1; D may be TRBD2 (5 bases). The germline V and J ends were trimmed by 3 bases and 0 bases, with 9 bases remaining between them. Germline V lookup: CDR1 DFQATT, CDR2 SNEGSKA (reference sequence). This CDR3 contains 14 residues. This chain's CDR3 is CSASWESSYNEQFF. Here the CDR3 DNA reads TGCAGTGCTAGCTGGGAGAGCTCCTACAATGAGCAGTTCTTC.

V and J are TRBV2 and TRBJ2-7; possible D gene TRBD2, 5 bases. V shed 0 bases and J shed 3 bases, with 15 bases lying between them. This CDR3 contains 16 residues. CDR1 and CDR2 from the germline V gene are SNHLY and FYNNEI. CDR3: CASSEARPHGGYEQYF. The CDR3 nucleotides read TGTGCCAGCAGTGAAGCCCGACCACACGGAGGCTACGAGCAGTACTTC.

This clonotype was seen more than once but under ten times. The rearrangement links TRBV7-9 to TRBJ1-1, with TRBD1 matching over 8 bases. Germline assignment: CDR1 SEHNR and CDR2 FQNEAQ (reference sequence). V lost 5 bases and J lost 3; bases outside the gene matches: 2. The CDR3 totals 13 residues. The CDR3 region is CASSATGDTEAFF. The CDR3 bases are TGTGCCAGCAGCGCGACAGGGGACACTGAAGCTTTCTTT.

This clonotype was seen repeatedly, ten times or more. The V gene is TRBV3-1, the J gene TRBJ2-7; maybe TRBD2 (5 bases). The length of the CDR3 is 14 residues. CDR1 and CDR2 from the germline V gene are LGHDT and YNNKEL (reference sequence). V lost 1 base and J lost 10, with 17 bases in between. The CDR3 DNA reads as TGTGCCAGCAGCCAAGTTTCTTATGGGGAGACACAGTACTTC. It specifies CASSQVSYGETQYF.

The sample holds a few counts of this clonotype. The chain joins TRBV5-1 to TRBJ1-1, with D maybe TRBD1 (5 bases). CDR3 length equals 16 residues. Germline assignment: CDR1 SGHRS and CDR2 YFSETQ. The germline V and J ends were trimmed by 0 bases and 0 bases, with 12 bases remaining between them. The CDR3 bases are TGCGCCAGCAGCTTGGAAAGGACGGGGGTGAACACTGAAGCTTTCTTT. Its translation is CASSLERTGVNTEAFF.

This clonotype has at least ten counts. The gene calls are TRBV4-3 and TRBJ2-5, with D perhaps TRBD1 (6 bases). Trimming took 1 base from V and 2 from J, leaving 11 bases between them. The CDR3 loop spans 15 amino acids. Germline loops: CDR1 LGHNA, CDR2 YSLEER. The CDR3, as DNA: TGCGCCAGCAGCCAAGGGGGACATCAACAAGAGACCCAGTACTTC. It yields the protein CASSQGGHQQETQYF.

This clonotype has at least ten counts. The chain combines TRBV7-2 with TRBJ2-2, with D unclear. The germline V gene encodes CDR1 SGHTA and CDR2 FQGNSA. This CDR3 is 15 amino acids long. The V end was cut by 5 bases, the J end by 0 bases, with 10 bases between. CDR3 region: CASSILGTNTGELFF. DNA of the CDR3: TGTGCCAGCAGCATCCTAGGGACGAACACCGGGGAGCTGTTTTTT.

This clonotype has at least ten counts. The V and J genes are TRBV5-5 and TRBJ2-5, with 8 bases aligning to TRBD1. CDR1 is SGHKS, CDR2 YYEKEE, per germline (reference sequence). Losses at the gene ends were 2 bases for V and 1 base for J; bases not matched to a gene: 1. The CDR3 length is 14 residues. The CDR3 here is CASSFRGPQETQYF. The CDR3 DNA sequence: TGTGCCAGCAGCTTCAGGGGGCCCCAAGAGACCCAGTACTTC.

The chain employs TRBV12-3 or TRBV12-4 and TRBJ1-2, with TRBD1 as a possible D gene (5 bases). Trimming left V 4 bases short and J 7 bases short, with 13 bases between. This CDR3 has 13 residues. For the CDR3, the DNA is TGTGCCAGCAGTTCCAGGGAAAAAGGTGGCTACACCTTC. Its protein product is CASSSREKGGYTF.

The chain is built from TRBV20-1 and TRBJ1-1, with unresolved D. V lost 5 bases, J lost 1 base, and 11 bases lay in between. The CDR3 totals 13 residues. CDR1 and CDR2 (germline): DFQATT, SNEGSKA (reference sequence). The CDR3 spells CSALTGRNTEAFF. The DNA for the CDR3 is TGCAGTGCTTTGACCGGAAGGAACACTGAAGCTTTCTTT.

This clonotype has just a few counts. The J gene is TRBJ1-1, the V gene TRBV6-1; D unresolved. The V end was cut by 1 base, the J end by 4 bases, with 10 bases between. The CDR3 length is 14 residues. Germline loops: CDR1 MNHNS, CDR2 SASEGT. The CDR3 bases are TGTGCCAGCAGTGAAGGGCCGGAGGGCACTGAAGCTTTCTTT. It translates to CASSEGPEGTEAFF.

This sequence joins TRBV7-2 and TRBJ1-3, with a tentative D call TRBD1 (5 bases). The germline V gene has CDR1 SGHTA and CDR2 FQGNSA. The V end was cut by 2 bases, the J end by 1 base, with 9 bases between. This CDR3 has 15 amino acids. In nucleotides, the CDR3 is TGTGCCAGCAGCTTACATACAGGTTCTGGAAACACCATATATTTT. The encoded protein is CASSLHTGSGNTIYF.

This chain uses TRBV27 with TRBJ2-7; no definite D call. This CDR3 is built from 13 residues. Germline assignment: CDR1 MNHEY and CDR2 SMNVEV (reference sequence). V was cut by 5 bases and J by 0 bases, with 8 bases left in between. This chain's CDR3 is CASSLLDSYEQYF. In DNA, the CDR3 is TGTGCCAGCAGTCTCCTAGACTCCTACGAGCAGTACTTC.

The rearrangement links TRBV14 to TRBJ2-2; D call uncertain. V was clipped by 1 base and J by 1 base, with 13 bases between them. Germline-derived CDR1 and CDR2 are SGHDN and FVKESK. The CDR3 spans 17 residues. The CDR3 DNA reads TGTGCCAGCAGCCAAGTTCGGCCGGTCCTGAACACCGGGGAGCTGTTTTTT. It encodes CASSQVRPVLNTGELFF.

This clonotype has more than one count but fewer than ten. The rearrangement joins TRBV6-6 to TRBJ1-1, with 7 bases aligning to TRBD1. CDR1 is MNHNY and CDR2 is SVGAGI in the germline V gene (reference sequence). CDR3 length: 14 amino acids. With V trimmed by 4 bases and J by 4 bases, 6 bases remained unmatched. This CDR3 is CASSSQGSATEAFF. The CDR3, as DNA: TGTGCCAGCAGTTCACAGGGGTCGGCCACTGAAGCTTTCTTT.

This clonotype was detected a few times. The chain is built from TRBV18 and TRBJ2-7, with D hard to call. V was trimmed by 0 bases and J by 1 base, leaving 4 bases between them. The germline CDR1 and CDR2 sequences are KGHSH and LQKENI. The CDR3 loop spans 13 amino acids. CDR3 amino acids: CASSPPDSYEQYF. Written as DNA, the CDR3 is TGTGCCAGCTCACCACCGGATTCCTACGAGCAGTACTTC.

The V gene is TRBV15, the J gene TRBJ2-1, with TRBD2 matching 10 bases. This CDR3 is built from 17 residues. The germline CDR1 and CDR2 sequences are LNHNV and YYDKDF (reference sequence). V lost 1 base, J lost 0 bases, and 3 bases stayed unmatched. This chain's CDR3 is CATSRGGLAVSYNEQFF. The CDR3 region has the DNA TGTGCCACCAGCAGAGGTGGACTAGCGGTCTCCTACAATGAGCAGTTCTTC.

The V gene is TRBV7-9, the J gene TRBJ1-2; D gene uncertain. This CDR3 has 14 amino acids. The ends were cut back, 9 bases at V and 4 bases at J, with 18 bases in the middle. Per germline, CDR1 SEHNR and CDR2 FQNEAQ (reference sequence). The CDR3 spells CASGRGLGGYGYTF. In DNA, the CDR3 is TGTGCCAGTGGACGTGGCCTGGGAGGCTATGGCTACACCTTC.

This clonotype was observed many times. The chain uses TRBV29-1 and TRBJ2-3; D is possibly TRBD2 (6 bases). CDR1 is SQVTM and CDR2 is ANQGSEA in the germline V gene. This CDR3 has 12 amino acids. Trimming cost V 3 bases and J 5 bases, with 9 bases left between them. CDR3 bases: TGCAGCGTTGATACCGGGGGAGATACGCAGTATTTT. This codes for CSVDTGGDTQYF.

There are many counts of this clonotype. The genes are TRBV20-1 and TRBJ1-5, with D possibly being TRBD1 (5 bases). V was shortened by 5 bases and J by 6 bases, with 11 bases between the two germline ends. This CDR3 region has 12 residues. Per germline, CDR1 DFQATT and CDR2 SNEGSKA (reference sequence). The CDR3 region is CSAARGPQPQHF. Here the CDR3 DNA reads TGCAGTGCTGCTCGGGGACCTCAGCCCCAGCATTTT.

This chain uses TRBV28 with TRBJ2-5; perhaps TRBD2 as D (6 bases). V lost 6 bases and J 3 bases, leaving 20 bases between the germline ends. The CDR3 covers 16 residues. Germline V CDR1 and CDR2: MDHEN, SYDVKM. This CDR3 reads CASSGRGTPIKETQYF. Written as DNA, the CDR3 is TGTGCCAGCAGCGGCCGGGGGACTCCGATTAAAGAGACCCAGTACTTC.

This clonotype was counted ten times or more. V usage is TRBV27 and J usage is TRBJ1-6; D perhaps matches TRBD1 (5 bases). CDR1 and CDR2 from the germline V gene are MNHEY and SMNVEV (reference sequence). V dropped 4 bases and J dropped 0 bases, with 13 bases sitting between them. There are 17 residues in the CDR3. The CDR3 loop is CASSSSGDSSYNSPLHF. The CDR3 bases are TGTGCCAGCAGTTCGTCGGGGGATAGCTCCTATAATTCACCCCTCCACTTT.

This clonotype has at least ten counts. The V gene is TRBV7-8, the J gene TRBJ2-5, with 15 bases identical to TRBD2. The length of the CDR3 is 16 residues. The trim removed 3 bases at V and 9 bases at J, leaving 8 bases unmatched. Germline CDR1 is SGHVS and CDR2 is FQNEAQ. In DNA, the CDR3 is TGTGCCAGCAGCTTTCCGGGACTAGCGGGGGGAGGGGCCCAGTACTTC. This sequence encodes CASSFPGLAGGGAQYF.

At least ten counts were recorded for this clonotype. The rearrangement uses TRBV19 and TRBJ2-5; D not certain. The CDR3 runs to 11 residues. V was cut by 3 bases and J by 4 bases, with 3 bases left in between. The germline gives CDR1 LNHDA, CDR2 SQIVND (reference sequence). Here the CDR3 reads CASSIRETQYF. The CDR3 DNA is TGTGCCAGTAGTATTCGAGAGACCCAGTACTTC.

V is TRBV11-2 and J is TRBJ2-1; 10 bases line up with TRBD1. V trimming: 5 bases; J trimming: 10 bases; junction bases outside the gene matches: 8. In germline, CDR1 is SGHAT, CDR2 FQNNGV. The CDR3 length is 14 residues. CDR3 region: CASSHGQGVVEQFF. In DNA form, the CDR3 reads TGTGCCAGCAGCCACGGACAGGGGGTAGTGGAGCAGTTCTTC. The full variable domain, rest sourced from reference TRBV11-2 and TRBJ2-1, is EAGVAQSPRYKIIEKRQSVAFWCNPISGHATLYWYQQILGQGPKLLIQFQNNGVVDDSQLPKDRFSAERLKGVDSTLKIQPAKLEDSAVYLCASSHGQGVVEQFFGPGTRLTVL.

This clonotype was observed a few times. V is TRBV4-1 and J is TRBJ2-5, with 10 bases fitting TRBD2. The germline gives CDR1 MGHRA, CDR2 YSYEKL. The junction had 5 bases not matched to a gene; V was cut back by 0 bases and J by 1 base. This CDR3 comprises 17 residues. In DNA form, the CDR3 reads TGCGCCAGCAGCCAAGAAGGCCTAGCGGGGGCCCAAGAGACCCAGTACTTC. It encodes CASSQEGLAGAQETQYF.

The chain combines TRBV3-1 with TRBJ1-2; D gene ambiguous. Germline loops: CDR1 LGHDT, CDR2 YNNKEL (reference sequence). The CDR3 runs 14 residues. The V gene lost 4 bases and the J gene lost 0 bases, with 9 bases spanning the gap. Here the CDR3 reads CASSPPDANYGYTF. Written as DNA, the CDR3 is TGTGCCAGCAGCCCGCCCGATGCTAACTATGGCTACACCTTC.

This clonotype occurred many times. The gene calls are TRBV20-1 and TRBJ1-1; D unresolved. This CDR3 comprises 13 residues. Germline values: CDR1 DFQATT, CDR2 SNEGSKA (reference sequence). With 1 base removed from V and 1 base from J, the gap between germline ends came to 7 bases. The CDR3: CSARAWGNTEAFF. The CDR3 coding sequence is TGCAGTGCTAGAGCCTGGGGGAACACTGAAGCTTTCTTT.